These 23 T cell receptor beta chains came from one sample sequenced in a study of blood T cell repertoires in COVID-19. Data came from immunoSEQ multiplex PCR; TCRdb stores just in-frame clones and leaves some out. Here the sample spans almost 200,000 clones, 70% to 80% being singletons. Specimen: peripheral blood. Receptor source: a woman aged 40 to 50 with COVID-19, enrolled during active disease.

V usage is TRBV7-2 and J usage is TRBJ2-3; TRBD2 aligns across 8 bases. CDR1 is SGHTA and CDR2 is FQGNSA in the germline V gene. Trimming removed 0 bases from V and 3 bases from J; junction bases left unmatched: 2. This CDR3 has 15 residues. This CDR3 reads CASSLAGTRTDTQYF. CDR3 nucleotide sequence: TGTGCCAGCAGCTTAGCCGGGACTAGAACAGATACGCAGTATTTT. The full variable domain, its missing parts supplied by reference TRBV7-2 and TRBJ2-3, is GAGVSQSPSNKVTEKGKDVELRCDPISGHTALYWYRQSLGQGLEFLIYFQGNSAPDKSGLPSDRFSAERTGGSVSTLTIQRTQQEDSAVYLCASSLAGTRTDTQYFGPGTRLTVL.

The chain carries TRBV29-1 and TRBJ1-2; D call uncertain. With 4 bases removed from V and 6 bases from J, the gap between germline ends came to 6 bases. CDR3 size: 10 residues. Germline V gene lookup returns CDR1 SQVTM and CDR2 ANQGSEA. Here the CDR3 reads CSVVRDGYTF. The CDR3 DNA reads TGCAGCGTTGTGAGGGATGGCTACACCTTC.

The table lists this clone with a few counts. The rearrangement uses TRBV7-9 and TRBJ2-1, with TRBD2 identical over 12 bases. Germline CDR1 and CDR2: SEHNR and FQNEAQ (reference sequence). The CDR3 length is 17 residues. After removal of 2 bases from V and 4 bases from J, the junction contained 6 bases not matched to a gene. The CDR3: CASSLRTSGALYNEQFF. The CDR3 DNA reads TGTGCCAGCAGCTTACGGACTAGCGGGGCCTTATACAATGAGCAGTTCTTC.

V is TRBV7-9 and J is TRBJ2-3, with TRBD2 matching 11 bases. With 4 bases clipped from V and 14 bases from J, the junction kept 8 bases outside the gene matches. CDR3 length: 13 residues. The V gene's germline CDR1 is SEHNR and CDR2 FQNEAQ (reference sequence). The CDR3 spells CASSSLAGGGGYF. The CDR3 nucleotides are TGTGCCAGCAGCTCTCTAGCGGGAGGCGGTGGGTATTTT.

This clone has a single count. This chain joins TRBV9 and TRBJ1-4; 8 bases map to TRBD1. The germline gives CDR1 SGDLS, CDR2 YYNGEE. The CDR3 consists of 16 residues. V lost 3 bases to trimming and J lost 7 bases; unmatched junction nucleotides: 11. The CDR3: CASSANGQGNAEKLFF. The CDR3 DNA follows: TGTGCCAGCAGCGCCAATGGACAGGGTAATGCTGAAAAACTGTTTTTT.

In the case of this clone: This same CDR3 is encoded by further DNA sequences in the sample. The V gene is TRBV9, the J gene TRBJ2-2, with a weak D call TRBD2 (6 bases). V shed 0 bases and J shed 1 base, with 7 bases lying between them. This CDR3 has 15 amino acids. Germline CDR1 is SGDLS and CDR2 is YYNGEE. The CDR3 sequence: CASSVVGGNTGELFF. CDR3 sequence (DNA): TGTGCCAGCAGCGTAGTCGGGGGGAACACCGGGGAGCTGTTTTTT. Full variable domain (remainder filled in from reference TRBV9 and TRBJ2-2): DSGVTQTPKHLITATGQRVTLRCSPRSGDLSVYWYQQSLDQGLQFLIQYYNGEERAKGNILERFSAQQFPDLHSELNLSSLELGDSALYFCASSVVGGNTGELFFGEGSRLTVL.

The gene calls are TRBV20-1 and TRBJ2-5; D is possibly TRBD1 (6 bases). CDR1 is DFQATT and CDR2 is SNEGSKA in the germline V gene (reference sequence). V was clipped by 5 bases and J by 12 bases, with 13 bases between them. The CDR3 has 10 amino acids. The CDR3 DNA follows: TGCAGTGCTCAGACAGGTGCCGAGTACTTC. This sequence encodes CSAQTGAEYF.

The chain is built from TRBV6-5 and TRBJ1-2, with a possible D match to TRBD1 (5 bases). The V end lost 4 bases, the J end lost 4 bases, and 10 bases lay between the germline ends. The CDR3 has 13 residues. Germline V gene sequence: CDR1 MNHEY, CDR2 SVGAGI. CDR3 sequence (DNA): TGTGCCAGCAGTTCGGACGGGGGCTATGGCTACACCTTC. Encoded protein: CASSSDGGYGYTF.

The rearrangement joins TRBV5-5 to TRBJ1-2; 7 positions match TRBD1. CDR1 is SGHKS, CDR2 YYEKEE, per germline (reference sequence). V lost 4 bases, J lost 4 bases, and 7 bases stayed unmatched. This CDR3 is 14 amino acids long. DNA of the CDR3: TGTGCCAGCAGCACTCAGACAGGGATCTATGGCTACACCTTC. Residues: CASSTQTGIYGYTF.

J is TRBJ2-3 and V is TRBV4-2, with 11 bases fitting TRBD1. The germline CDR1 and CDR2 sequences are LGHNA and YNFKEQ. This CDR3 spans 16 amino acids. V dropped 4 bases and J dropped 4; count of bases not matched to a gene: 7. DNA for the CDR3: TGTGCCAGCAGCCCCCTTCCGGGACAGGGGGCAGATACGCAGTATTTT. It codes for CASSPLPGQGADTQYF.

J is TRBJ1-1 and V is TRBV11-2; 8 bases align to TRBD1. This CDR3 comprises 19 residues. V shed 5 bases, J shed 1 base, and the junction held 18 bases outside the gene matches. Per germline, CDR1 SGHAT and CDR2 FQNNGV. The CDR3 sequence: CASSLPARTGLIPNTEAFF. CDR3 coding DNA: TGTGCCAGCAGCCTACCGGCGAGGACAGGGCTCATACCGAACACTGAAGCTTTCTTT.

The chain has TRBV12-3 or TRBV12-4 and TRBJ1-1, with D perhaps TRBD1 (6 bases). The V end was cut by 6 bases, the J end by 5 bases, with 13 bases between. This CDR3 is 13 amino acids long. CDR3 sequence reads: CASREQGKTEAFF. CDR3 sequence (DNA): TGTGCCAGCAGGGAACAGGGAAAGACTGAAGCTTTCTTT.

The V call is TRBV6-5, the J call TRBJ2-7; 7 bases align to TRBD1. Germline CDR1 reads MNHEY; CDR2 reads SVGAGI. The CDR3 length is 15 residues. The junction had 11 bases not matched to a gene; V was cut back by 7 bases and J by 2 bases. CDR3 sequence reads: CASKRDPGQPYEQYF. DNA for the CDR3: TGTGCCAGCAAACGGGATCCGGGACAGCCCTACGAGCAGTACTTC.

This chain joins TRBV5-6 and TRBJ2-7; D uncertain. This CDR3 is built from 14 residues. The germline V gene encodes CDR1 SGHDT and CDR2 YYEEEE. Trimming left V 0 bases short and J 0 bases short, with 7 bases between. As DNA, the CDR3 is TGTGCCAGCAGCTTGGCCGTTTCCTCCTACGAGCAGTACTTC. This sequence encodes CASSLAVSSYEQYF.

The CDR3 region has the DNA TGTGCCAGCAGCCCGATAGGGGGTCAGCCCCAGCATTTT. This encodes CASSPIGGQPQHF. J is TRBJ1-5 and V is TRBV5-6, with a possible D match to TRBD1 (6 bases). Per germline, CDR1 SGHDT and CDR2 YYEEEE. This CDR3 contains 13 residues. V lost 4 bases, J lost 6 bases, and 11 bases lay in between.

This chain links TRBV12-5 with TRBJ2-7; 14 nucleotides agree with TRBD2. There are 16 residues in the CDR3. From germline, CDR1 is LGHNT and CDR2 FRNRAP. Trimming removed 6 bases from V and 7 bases from J; junction bases left unmatched: 11. The CDR3 DNA is TGTGCTAGTGGCCCCGGACTAGCGGGGGGCCTCTGTGAGCAGTACTTC. It translates to CASGPGLAGGLCEQYF.

The chain combines TRBV9 with TRBJ2-5; possibly TRBD2 for D (6 bases). This CDR3 contains 14 residues. Deletions cut 4 bases from V and 5 bases from J, with 15 bases between. Germline CDR1 is SGDLS and CDR2 is YYNGEE. CDR3 sequence reads: CASSYGSWAETQYF. For the CDR3, the DNA is TGTGCCAGCAGCTACGGGAGCTGGGCCGAGACCCAGTACTTC.

The rearrangement joins TRBV6-5 to TRBJ1-5; 10 positions match TRBD1. Germline CDR1 and CDR2: MNHEY and SVGAGI. The CDR3 is 16 amino acids. The V gene end was trimmed by 2 bases and the J gene end by 10 bases; junction bases not matched to a gene: 11. The CDR3 here is CASSYVAGTGVGPQHF. CDR3 bases: TGTGCCAGCAGTTACGTCGCGGGGACAGGGGTTGGACCCCAGCATTTT.

As concerns this clone: At the DNA level, this CDR3 is encoded by other sequences in the same sample as well. This chain connects TRBV9 to TRBJ2-7; 11 bases align to TRBD1. The CDR3 length is 14 residues. Germline V gives CDR1 SGDLS, CDR2 YYNGEE. J was trimmed by 4 bases and V by 3 bases; bases with no gene match: 3. The CDR3 protein is CASSDRDRGYEQYF. The CDR3 region has the DNA TGTGCCAGCAGCGACCGGGACAGGGGGTACGAGCAGTACTTC.

The chain links TRBV9 to TRBJ2-5; maybe TRBD1 (6 bases). Germline assignment: CDR1 SGDLS and CDR2 YYNGEE. This CDR3 has 15 amino acids. The V end lost 0 bases, the J end lost 0 bases, and 9 bases lay between the germline ends. The CDR3 loop reads CASSVGGPHQETQYF. The CDR3, as DNA: TGTGCCAGCAGCGTAGGGGGGCCCCACCAAGAGACCCAGTACTTC.

This clone has just one count. The genes are TRBV28 and TRBJ1-4; 9 bases fit TRBD1. With 5 bases clipped from V and 7 bases from J, the junction kept 8 bases outside the gene matches. CDR1 and CDR2 (germline): MDHEN, SYDVKM. The CDR3 is made up of 15 amino acids. The CDR3 nucleotides are TGTGCCAGCAGTCCCCCCACAGGGGGCTCTGAAAAACTGTTTTTT. This translates into CASSPPTGGSEKLFF.

The chain carries TRBV7-9 and TRBJ1-5; 9 bases agree with TRBD1. Germline V gene data show CDR1 as SEHNR and CDR2 as FQNEAQ (reference sequence). V lost 5 bases to trimming and J lost 5 bases; unmatched junction nucleotides: 7. The CDR3 runs to 15 residues. The CDR3 here is CASSPNTGGYQPQHF. The CDR3 DNA reads as TGTGCCAGCAGCCCTAATACAGGGGGCTATCAGCCCCAGCATTTT.

The V gene is TRBV9, the J gene TRBJ2-5; TRBD1 might be the D (5 bases). Germline CDR1 is SGDLS and CDR2 is YYNGEE. The CDR3 has 13 amino acids. V gave up 3 bases and J gave up 4 bases, with 10 bases separating them. The CDR3 is CASSARVGETQYF. DNA for the CDR3: TGTGCCAGCAGCGCCAGGGTAGGAGAGACCCAGTACTTC. Combining the CDR3 with reference TRBV9 and TRBJ2-5 gives the whole variable domain DSGVTQTPKHLITATGQRVTLRCSPRSGDLSVYWYQQSLDQGLQFLIQYYNGEERAKGNILERFSAQQFPDLHSELNLSSLELGDSALYFCASSARVGETQYFGPGTRLLVL.